This T cell receptor (beta chain) derives from a study of B cell selection in AIRE deficiency. Per the authors' pipeline: Around 9.9x10^4 patient and about 1.3x10^5 healthy donor in-frame TCRbeta sequences came from conventional T cells. Sequenced by immunoSEQ multiplex PCR; TCRdb stores in-frame clones only, minus some. V, J and clone size reflect that table, while D and trimming were determined from the DNA. The sample carries fewer than 30,000 clones, 90% to 96% recorded once. Sorting defined conventional CD4 T cells as CD4+CD127+. Worth noting for this clone: Its matching antigen is unknown.

Germline loops: CDR1 MNHNS, CDR2 SASEGT. This CDR3 spans 14 amino acids. V was cut by 0 bases and J by 5 bases, with 10 bases left in between. Notes on the study in general: Shared Treg sequences were biased toward short CDR3s with few non-templated nucleotide insertions. Only 9.3% of around 3,800 shared Treg sequences were patient-specific; 30% to 40% healthy-specific.

The source material was CD4+CD127+ conventional T cells sorted from PBMCs. The V gene is TRBV6-1, the J gene TRBJ2-5; D is uncertain. The source of this sequence is a human donor in good health. In nucleotides, the CDR3 is TGTGCCAGCAGTGAAGCTAAACTGCGGGAGACCCAGTACTTC. It specifies CASSEAKLRETQYF.